This T cell receptor (beta chain) was captured in a study of metastatic and nonmetastatic thyroid tumors. Study information: Repertoires were compared across blood and tumor or nodule tissue from malignant and benign thyroid patients.

General study findings and limits: Relative to benign nodules, malignant thyroid tumors were reportedly characterized by significantly elevated TCR beta diversity in blood and tumor.

This clone was detected many times. The antigen is undetermined. V lost 1 base to trimming and J lost 4 bases, with 16 bases between them. Germline values: CDR1 DFQATT, CDR2 SNEGSKA (reference sequence). The CDR3 runs 15 residues. Treatment of any kind had been given to no patient before thyroid surgery. In the original processing: The study took CDR3 differences across clinicopathological groups and made a distant-metastasis classifier for papillary thyroid cancer from them. TCRdb re-analyzed the PCR reads using MiXCR. The V and J calls were not made by the authors but by TCRdb's processing. The data show tens of thousands of clones, roughly 12% seen once.

The sequence came from a male donor with papillary thyroid cancer or a benign thyroid nodule (not recorded which). Some clones in this sample may be carry-over from other donors' samples. The chain is built from TRBV20-1 and TRBJ2-5; maybe TRBD1 (5 bases). Sequencing was performed on blood. The CDR3 DNA sequence: TGCAGTGCTAGAGGACCGCGACAGATCGCAGAGACCCAGTACTTC. Translation: CSARGPRQIAETQYF.